A single sample gave rise to the 30 T cell receptor beta chains below, sequenced in a study of cytomegalovirus exposure and HLA in healthy donors. PCR amplification relied on 60 Vbeta primers (plus 13 Jbeta primers). Data came from immunoSEQ multiplex PCR; TCRdb stores just in-frame clones and leaves some out. The sample has a few hundred thousand clones; over 70% are singletons. Sequences were obtained from PBMCs. The receptors were gathered from an older woman in good health and CMV-seropositive.

Concerning this clone itself: This CDR3 is also generated by other DNA sequences in the sample. The CDR3 nucleotides are TGTGCCAGCAGTGAAGGAGCAACTAATGAAAAACTGTTTTTT. Amino acid sequence: CASSEGATNEKLFF. The chain couples TRBV25-1 to TRBJ1-4; D gene ambiguous. This CDR3 comprises 14 residues. CDR1 is MGHDK, CDR2 SYGVNS, per germline. Trimming stripped 2 bases from V and 0 bases from J, with 4 bases between.

This clone has a handful of counts. The chain is built from TRBV15 and TRBJ2-1; D not certain. The length of the CDR3 is 16 residues. Germline V gives CDR1 LNHNV, CDR2 YYDKDF (reference sequence). Trimming stripped 2 bases from V and 0 bases from J, with 11 bases between. The CDR3 loop reads CATSRTLPSSYNEQFF. The CDR3 DNA follows: TGTGCCACCAGCAGAACCCTTCCGAGCTCCTACAATGAGCAGTTCTTC.

The CDR3 bases are TGTGCCAGCAGCCACTCTATGATCGAGCAGTACTTC. Protein: CASSHSMIEQYF. This sequence joins TRBV14 and TRBJ2-7; D is unclear. The CDR3 is 12 amino acids. The germline V and J ends were trimmed by 3 bases and 6 bases, with 9 bases remaining between them. Germline CDR1 and CDR2: SGHDN and FVKESK.

This chain joins TRBV13 and TRBJ2-3, with 7 bases matching TRBD2. V lost 0 bases and J lost 7; bases outside the gene matches: 16. Germline V lookup: CDR1 PRHDT, CDR2 FYEKMQ (reference sequence). This CDR3 has 18 amino acids. CDR3 in amino acids: CASSLGVLGTGGWNTQYF. CDR3 DNA sequence: TGTGCCAGCAGCTTAGGGGTGCTTGGGACGGGAGGTTGGAATACGCAGTATTTT. The variable domain in full, with the rest retrieved from reference TRBV13 and TRBJ2-3, is AAGVIQSPRHLIKEKRETATLKCYPIPRHDTVYWYQQGPGQDPQFLISFYEKMQSDKGSIPDRFSAQQFSDYHSELNMSSLELGDSALYFCASSLGVLGTGGWNTQYFGPGTRLTVL.

This rearrangement joins TRBV9 to TRBJ2-1; TRBD2 matches 8 bases. This CDR3 comprises 16 residues. Trimming took 2 bases from V and 9 from J; bases not matched to a gene: 13. Germline CDR1 is SGDLS and CDR2 is YYNGEE. This CDR3 is CASSVQAGENIGEQFF. CDR3 bases: TGTGCCAGCAGCGTCCAAGCGGGAGAAAATATCGGTGAGCAGTTCTTC.

The chain is built from TRBV12-5 and TRBJ2-2; the D gene is possibly TRBD1 (6 bases). This CDR3 has 17 residues. Germline CDR1 LGHNT, CDR2 FRNRAP. The V end lost 6 bases, the J end lost 5 bases, and 22 bases lay between the germline ends. The CDR3 loop reads CASGPEDRDKPTGELFF. As DNA, the CDR3 is TGTGCTAGTGGCCCTGAGGACAGAGACAAACCTACCGGGGAGCTGTTTTTT.

The chain couples TRBV9 to TRBJ2-1, with D unclear. CDR1 SGDLS and CDR2 YYNGEE come from the germline V gene. V shed 0 bases and J shed 11 bases, with 15 bases lying between them. The CDR3 runs to 14 residues. CDR3 DNA: TGTGCCAGCAGCGTAGAGGCCCCTAGTGGTAAGCAGTTCTTC. This sequence encodes CASSVEAPSGKQFF.

This clone was counted once. This chain uses TRBV7-9 with TRBJ2-4, with D hard to call. The CDR3 sequence is 19 residues long. Trimming shortened V by 4 bases and J by 0 bases, and 22 bases separated the two germline ends. Germline CDR1 reads SEHNR; CDR2 reads FQNEAQ (reference sequence). DNA for the CDR3: TGTGCCAGCAGCTCATTCCCGAGTAAACAGATTCTAGCCAAAAACATTCAGTACTTC. Its protein is CASSSFPSKQILAKNIQYF.

Here the CDR3 reads CASSQRLVDEQFF. In DNA form, the CDR3 reads TGCGCCAGCAGCCAGCGACTAGTGGATGAGCAGTTCTTC. V usage is TRBV5-1 and J usage is TRBJ2-1, with D possibly matching TRBD2 (6 bases). Per the germline V gene, CDR1 is SGHRS and CDR2 is YFSETQ. The CDR3 extends over 13 amino acids. V was clipped by 4 bases and J by 8 bases, with 13 bases between them.

The rearrangement joins TRBV27 to TRBJ1-6, with unresolved D. Germline loops: CDR1 MNHEY, CDR2 SMNVEV (reference sequence). The V end was cut by 2 bases, the J end by 10 bases, with 12 bases between. The CDR3 runs 14 residues. This CDR3 is CASSLESEGSPLHF. In DNA, the CDR3 is TGTGCCAGCAGTTTAGAGTCTGAGGGATCACCCCTCCACTTT.

CDR3 sequence: CASSSGQGYEKLFF. The CDR3 DNA reads as TGTGCCAGCAGCTCCGGACAGGGTTATGAAAAACTGTTTTTT. This rearrangement joins TRBV5-6 to TRBJ1-4; 8 bases map to TRBD1. V shed 3 bases and J 6 bases; nucleotides not matched to a gene: 4. Per the germline V gene, CDR1 is SGHDT and CDR2 is YYEEEE. This CDR3 has 14 residues.

The chain joins TRBV9 to TRBJ2-5; D is unclear. Trimming shortened V by 0 bases and J by 1 base, and 7 bases separated the two germline ends. From germline, CDR1 is SGDLS and CDR2 YYNGEE. The CDR3 totals 14 residues. Here the CDR3 DNA reads TGTGCCAGCAGCGTAGGGCTCCTCCAAGAGACCCAGTACTTC. It codes for CASSVGLLQETQYF.

The CDR3 nucleotides read TGTGCCAGCGGGCCGGGACAGGTTTATGGCTACACCTTC. It yields the protein CASGPGQVYGYTF. This sequence joins TRBV27 and TRBJ1-2, with 8 bases aligning to TRBD1. V was clipped by 8 bases and J by 5 bases; unmatched bases: 7. The CDR3 has 13 amino acids. Germline CDR1 is MNHEY and CDR2 is SMNVEV (reference sequence).

The rearrangement links TRBV7-6 to TRBJ1-1, with D tentatively TRBD1 (6 bases). CDR1 SGHVS and CDR2 FNYEAQ come from the germline V gene. CDR3 length: 15 residues. Between the trimmed V and J ends, which lost 5 bases and 0 bases, there was a span of 13 bases. CDR3 in DNA: TGTGCCAGCAGCGTAAACAGGGATATGAACACTGAAGCTTTCTTT. It specifies CASSVNRDMNTEAFF.

This clone was counted between two and nine times. The chain has TRBV5-4 and TRBJ2-7, with TRBD2 matching 11 bases. Germline CDR1 reads SGHNT; CDR2 reads YYREEE (reference sequence). V was pared by 4 bases and J by 5 bases, with 11 bases of the junction left unmatched. The CDR3 contains 16 residues. The CDR3 DNA follows: TGTGCCAGCAGCCGTCTAACTAGCGGGAGTGGAAACGAGCAGTACTTC. This gives the protein CASSRLTSGSGNEQYF.

The genes are TRBV10-3 and TRBJ1-1; D is perhaps TRBD1 (6 bases). Trimming pared 8 bases from V and 2 bases from J, leaving 12 bases between. The CDR3 loop spans 13 amino acids. From germline, CDR1 is ENHRY and CDR2 SYGVKD. The CDR3: CAIAPGGNTEAFF. CDR3 nucleotide sequence: TGTGCCATCGCCCCTGGGGGCAACACTGAAGCTTTCTTT.

V usage is TRBV28 and J usage is TRBJ2-2; 8 nucleotides match TRBD1. This CDR3 has 14 residues. With V trimmed by 5 bases and J by 6 bases, 5 bases remained unmatched. Germline V gives CDR1 MDHEN, CDR2 SYDVKM. The CDR3 nucleotides read TGTGCCAGCAGTAGACAGGGGCAGTCCGGGGAGCTGTTTTTT. It encodes CASSRQGQSGELFF.

The chain uses TRBV12-5 and TRBJ2-7, with D maybe TRBD2 (5 bases). The length of the CDR3 is 13 residues. Trimming left V 1 base short and J 3 bases short, with 7 bases between. Germline V gene sequence: CDR1 LGHNT, CDR2 FRNRAP. CDR3 sequence: CASGLGGDYEQYF. The CDR3 region has the DNA TGTGCTAGTGGTTTGGGGGGAGACTACGAGCAGTACTTC.

The J gene is TRBJ1-1, the V gene TRBV19; TRBD1 might be the D (6 bases). Trimming shortened V by 2 bases and J by 3 bases, and 16 bases separated the two germline ends. The length of the CDR3 is 16 residues. In germline, CDR1 is LNHDA, CDR2 SQIVND (reference sequence). This CDR3 reads CASSILRGAGDTEAFF. CDR3 sequence (DNA): TGTGCCAGTAGTATATTACGGGGGGCTGGGGACACTGAAGCTTTCTTT.

The CDR3 loop is CASSPVSGSSQETQYF. CDR3 DNA: TGTGCCAGCAGCCCCGTTAGTGGTTCGAGCCAAGAGACCCAGTACTTC. The V gene is TRBV5-4, the J gene TRBJ2-5, with no clear D. There are 16 residues in the CDR3. The germline gives CDR1 SGHNT, CDR2 YYREEE (reference sequence). V was trimmed by 4 bases and J by 1 base, leaving 17 bases between them.

The chain carries TRBV18 and TRBJ2-4, with D perhaps matching TRBD1 (6 bases). Trimming pared 3 bases from V and 10 bases from J, leaving 16 bases between. The CDR3 has 14 amino acids. CDR1 is KGHSH, CDR2 LQKENI, per germline. CDR3 in DNA: TGTGCCAGCTCACCCGGACAGAAGGGTAGGATTCAGTACTTC. It translates to CASSPGQKGRIQYF.

The chain has TRBV5-1 and TRBJ1-4; TRBD1 agrees at 9 bases. CDR1 and CDR2 from the germline V gene are SGHRS and YFSETQ. The CDR3 is made up of 16 amino acids. Losses at the gene ends were 4 bases for V and 3 bases for J; bases not matched to a gene: 7. The CDR3: CASSRDRAGSNEKLFF. The CDR3 coding sequence is TGCGCCAGCAGCCGGGACAGGGCTGGGTCTAATGAAAAACTGTTTTTT.

V is TRBV9 and J is TRBJ1-1, with TRBD1 as a possible D gene (5 bases). Per the germline V gene, CDR1 is SGDLS and CDR2 is YYNGEE. Trimming cost V 0 bases and J 1 base, with 10 bases left between them. The CDR3 spans 15 residues. This chain's CDR3 is CASSVGRGGNTEAFF. CDR3 nucleotide sequence: TGTGCCAGCAGCGTAGGTAGGGGAGGGAACACTGAAGCTTTCTTT.

The rearrangement links TRBV6-1 to TRBJ2-3; D is uncertain. The CDR3 extends over 14 amino acids. V lost 2 bases, J lost 1 base, and 7 bases lay in between. Germline CDR1 and CDR2: MNHNS and SASEGT. The CDR3 DNA follows: TGTGCCAGCAGTGAAAAGTCAGGCACAGATACGCAGTATTTT. It translates to CASSEKSGTDTQYF.

This chain links TRBV4-1 with TRBJ1-5; tentative D call: TRBD1 (5 bases). Trimming took off 1 base at V and 3 bases at J, with 16 bases between the two ends. CDR3 length: 17 residues. Germline assignment: CDR1 MGHRA and CDR2 YSYEKL. CDR3 sequence reads: CASSQGGKGKTNQPQHF. The CDR3 nucleotides read TGCGCCAGCAGCCAAGGGGGCAAGGGGAAGACCAATCAGCCCCAGCATTTT.

The chain has TRBV7-9 and TRBJ2-3; TRBD1 might be the D (5 bases). The CDR3 runs to 15 residues. V was cut by 2 bases and J by 2 bases, with 11 bases left in between. Per the germline V gene, CDR1 is SEHNR and CDR2 is FQNEAQ (reference sequence). The CDR3 coding sequence is TGTGCCAGCAGCTTACACAGGAAGGCCACAGATACGCAGTATTTT. This translates into CASSLHRKATDTQYF.

This clone has a handful of counts. The rearrangement links TRBV2 to TRBJ2-5; D is possibly TRBD1 (5 bases). The V gene's germline CDR1 is SNHLY and CDR2 FYNNEI. Trimming took 6 bases from V and 2 from J, leaving 16 bases between them. The CDR3 has 15 amino acids. The CDR3 spells CASRGRAGRQETQYF. In nucleotides, the CDR3 is TGTGCCAGCAGGGGCCGGGCAGGGCGTCAAGAGACCCAGTACTTC.

The rearrangement uses TRBV5-6 and TRBJ2-5; 7 positions match TRBD1. Judging by the DNA end, TRBJ2-7 fits better; the J call may be wrong. Germline values: CDR1 SGHDT, CDR2 YYEEEE. The CDR3 has 15 amino acids. CDR3 residues: CASSLGGTVGDEQYF. The CDR3 DNA sequence: TGTGCCAGCAGCTTGGGTGGGACAGTAGGAGACGAGCAGTACTTC.

This chain links TRBV7-3 with TRBJ2-4; TRBD1 is a possible D gene (6 bases). The CDR3 runs 14 residues. Between the trimmed V and J ends, which lost 5 bases and 7 bases, there was a span of 15 bases. The germline V gene has CDR1 SGHTA and CDR2 FQGTGA. CDR3 protein: CASSTWTVPNIQYF. For the CDR3, the DNA is TGTGCCAGCAGCACTTGGACAGTCCCTAACATTCAGTACTTC.

This chain links TRBV7-6 with TRBJ2-5; D ambiguous. Trimming removed 3 bases at V and 5 bases at J, with 13 bases between. This CDR3 has 14 residues. CDR1 and CDR2 (germline): SGHVS, FNYEAQ. The DNA of the CDR3 is TGTGCCAGCAGCTTCCAGCGAGGCTGGGAGACCCAGTACTTC. Translating it yields CASSFQRGWETQYF.